This T cell receptor (beta chain) was obtained from a study of blood T cells in healthy people across ages. The germline V gene has CDR1 LGHNA and CDR2 YNFKEQ. The CDR3 runs 13 residues. Trimming left V 0 bases short and J 5 bases short, with 5 bases between. Whole-study findings and limits: In older individuals, TCR beta diversity per million T cells was lower, falling roughly linearly with age. In long-lived donors, naive CD4+ cell counts and diversity exceeded those of aged donors. Unsorted PBMCs prevented conclusive naive versus antigen-experienced comparison.

A sample-barcoded 5' primer and a J-beta primer mix were used in a second PCR of about 7 to 12 cycles. TCRdb re-called the 5' RACE reads with MiXCR, one entry per CDR3 protein. This repertoire shows about 680,000 distinct CDR3 sequences, about 52% found once; its top ten account for 25% to 35%. Note on this clonotype: Its target is not known.

The clonotype comes from a woman between 55 and 75 years old in good health. Sequencing input: blood. The chain has TRBV4-2 and TRBJ2-1; D is unresolved. CDR3 sequence: CASSQEPHNEQFF. CDR3 in DNA: TGTGCCAGCAGCCAAGAGCCCCACAATGAGCAGTTCTTC.